Included here is one TCR beta chain sequence, with context. This CDR3 is 14 amino acids long. V was shortened by 6 bases and J by 4 bases, with 13 bases between the two germline ends. CDR1 and CDR2 (germline): SNHLY, FYNNEI. This record belongs to a study of blood T cell repertoires in COVID-19. Overall study: Sites across the United States, Italy and Spain contributed samples from acute and convalescent COVID-19. Sources were T cells, B-cell-depleted T cells, or PBMCs; the material itself was cDNA or gDNA.

Data came from immunoSEQ multiplex PCR; TCRdb stores just in-frame clones and leaves some out. The sample yields a few hundred thousand clones, about 86% seen once. This sequence joins TRBV2 and TRBJ1-5, with D possibly TRBD1 on 6 matching bases. This clonotype originated in a man aged 55 to 70 with acute or convalescent COVID-19. The sequenced sample was peripheral blood. The CDR3 DNA sequence: TGTGCCAGCAGGGACGACAGGTCGAATCAGCCCCAGCATTTT. Translation: CASRDDRSNQPQHF.